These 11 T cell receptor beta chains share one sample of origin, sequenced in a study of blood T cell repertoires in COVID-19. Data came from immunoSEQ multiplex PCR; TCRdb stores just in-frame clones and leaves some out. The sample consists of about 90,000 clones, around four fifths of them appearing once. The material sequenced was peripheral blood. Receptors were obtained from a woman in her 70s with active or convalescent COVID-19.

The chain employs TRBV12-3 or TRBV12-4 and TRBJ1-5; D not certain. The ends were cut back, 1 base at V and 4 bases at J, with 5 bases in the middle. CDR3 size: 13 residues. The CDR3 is CASSLVQNQPQHF. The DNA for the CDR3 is TGTGCCAGCAGTTTAGTACAGAATCAGCCCCAGCATTTT.

CDR3 coding DNA: TGTGCCAGTAGCCGATTGGGGGGGTCCGGGGAGCTGTTTTTT. This codes for CASSRLGGSGELFF. The J gene is TRBJ2-2, the V gene TRBV19, with 7 nucleotides matching TRBD2. Per the germline V gene, CDR1 is LNHDA and CDR2 is SQIVND (reference sequence). V dropped 6 bases and J dropped 6; count of bases not matched to a gene: 7. This CDR3 is 14 amino acids long.

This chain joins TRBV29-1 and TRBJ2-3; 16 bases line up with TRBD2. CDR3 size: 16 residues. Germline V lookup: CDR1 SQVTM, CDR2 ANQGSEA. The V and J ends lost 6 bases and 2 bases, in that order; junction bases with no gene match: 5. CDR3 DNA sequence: TGCAGCGTGGGAGGGACTAGCGGGGGGGACACAGATACGCAGTATTTT. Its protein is CSVGGTSGGDTDTQYF.

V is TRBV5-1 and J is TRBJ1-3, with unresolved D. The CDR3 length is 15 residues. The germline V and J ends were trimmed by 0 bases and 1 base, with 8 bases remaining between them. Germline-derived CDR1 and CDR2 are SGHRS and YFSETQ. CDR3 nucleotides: TGCGCCAGCAGCTTGGCCGGGAGTTCTGGAAACACCATATATTTT. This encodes CASSLAGSSGNTIYF.

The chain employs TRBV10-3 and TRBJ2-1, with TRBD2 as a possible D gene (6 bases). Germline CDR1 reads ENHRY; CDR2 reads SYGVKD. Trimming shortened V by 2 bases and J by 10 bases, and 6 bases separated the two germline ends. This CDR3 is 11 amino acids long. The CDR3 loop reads CAISEAGEQFF. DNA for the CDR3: TGTGCCATCAGTGAGGCGGGGGAGCAGTTCTTC.

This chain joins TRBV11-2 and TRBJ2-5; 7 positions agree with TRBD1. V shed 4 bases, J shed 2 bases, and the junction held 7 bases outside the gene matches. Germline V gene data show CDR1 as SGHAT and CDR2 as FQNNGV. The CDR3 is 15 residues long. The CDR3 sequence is CASSSGTAVQETQYF. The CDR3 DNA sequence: TGTGCCAGCAGCTCGGGGACAGCAGTGCAAGAGACCCAGTACTTC.

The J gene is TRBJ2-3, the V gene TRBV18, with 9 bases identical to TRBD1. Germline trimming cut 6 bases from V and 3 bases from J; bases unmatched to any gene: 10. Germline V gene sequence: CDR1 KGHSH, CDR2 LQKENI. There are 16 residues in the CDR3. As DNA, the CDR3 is TGTGCCAGCTCGCCGGACAGGGGATTAGGGACAGATACGCAGTATTTT. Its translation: CASSPDRGLGTDTQYF.

In DNA form, the CDR3 reads TGTGCCAGCAGTGTAGGGACTATCGGGGGGTACAATGAGCAGTTCTTC. This codes for CASSVGTIGGYNEQFF. The V call is TRBV2, the J call TRBJ2-1; 7 bases map to TRBD2. The V gene's germline CDR1 is SNHLY and CDR2 FYNNEI. The CDR3 length is 16 residues. V shed 4 bases and J 4 bases; nucleotides not matched to a gene: 10.

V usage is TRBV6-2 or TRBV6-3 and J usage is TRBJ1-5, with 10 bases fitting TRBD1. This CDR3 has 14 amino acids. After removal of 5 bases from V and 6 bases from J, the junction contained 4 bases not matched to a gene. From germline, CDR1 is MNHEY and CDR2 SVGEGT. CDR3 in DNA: TGTGCCAGCAGTCTCCGGACAGGGGGTCAGCCCCAGCATTTT. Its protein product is CASSLRTGGQPQHF.

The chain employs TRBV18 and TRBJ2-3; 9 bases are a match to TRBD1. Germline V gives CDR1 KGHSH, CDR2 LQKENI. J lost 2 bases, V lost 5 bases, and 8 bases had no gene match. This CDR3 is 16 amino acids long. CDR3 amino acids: CASSATGGSHTDTQYF. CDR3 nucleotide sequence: TGTGCCAGCTCAGCAACAGGGGGCTCCCACACAGATACGCAGTATTTT.

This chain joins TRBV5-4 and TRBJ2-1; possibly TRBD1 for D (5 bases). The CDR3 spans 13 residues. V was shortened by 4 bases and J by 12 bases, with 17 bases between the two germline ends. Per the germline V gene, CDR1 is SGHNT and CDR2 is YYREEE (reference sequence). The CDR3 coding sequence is TGTGCCAGCAGCCCCGCCCCGGGTCAGGGGCAGTTCTTC. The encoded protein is CASSPAPGQGQFF.